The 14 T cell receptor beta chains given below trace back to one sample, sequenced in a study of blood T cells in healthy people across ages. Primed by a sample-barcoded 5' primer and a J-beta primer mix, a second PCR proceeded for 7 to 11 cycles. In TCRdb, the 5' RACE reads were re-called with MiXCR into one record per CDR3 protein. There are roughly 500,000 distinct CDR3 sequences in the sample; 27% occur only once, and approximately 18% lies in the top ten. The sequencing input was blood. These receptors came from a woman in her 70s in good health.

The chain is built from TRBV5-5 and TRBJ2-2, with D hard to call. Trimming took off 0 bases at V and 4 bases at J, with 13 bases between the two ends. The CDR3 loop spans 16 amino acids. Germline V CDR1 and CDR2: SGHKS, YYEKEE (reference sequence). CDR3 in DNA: TGTGCCAGCAGCTTGGAACCCAGAACGGGCACCGGGGAGCTGTTTTTT. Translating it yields CASSLEPRTGTGELFF.

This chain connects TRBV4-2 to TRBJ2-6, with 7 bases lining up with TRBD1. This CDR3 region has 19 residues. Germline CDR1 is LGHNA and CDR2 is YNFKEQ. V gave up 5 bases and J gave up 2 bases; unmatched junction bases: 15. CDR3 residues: CASSRTSRQGDAGANVLTF. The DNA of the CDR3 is TGTGCCAGCAGCAGGACCTCAAGACAGGGAGACGCTGGGGCCAACGTCCTGACTTTC.

In nucleotides, the CDR3 is TGTGCCAGCAGCTCCCCCAGGGGGCAATCTGGAAACACCATATATTTT. This gives the protein CASSSPRGQSGNTIYF. The rearrangement joins TRBV7-9 to TRBJ1-3; TRBD1 agrees at 8 bases. The CDR3 spans 16 residues. V shed 4 bases and J 1 base; nucleotides not matched to a gene: 6. Germline CDR1 SEHNR, CDR2 FQNEAQ (reference sequence).

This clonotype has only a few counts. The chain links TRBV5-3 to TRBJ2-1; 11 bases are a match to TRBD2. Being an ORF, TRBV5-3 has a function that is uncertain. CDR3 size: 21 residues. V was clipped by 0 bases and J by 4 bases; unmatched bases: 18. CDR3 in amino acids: CARSLGPTISGGATTYNEQFF. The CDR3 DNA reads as TGTGCCAGAAGCTTGGGACCTACTATTAGCGGGGGGGCGACAACATACAATGAGCAGTTCTTC.

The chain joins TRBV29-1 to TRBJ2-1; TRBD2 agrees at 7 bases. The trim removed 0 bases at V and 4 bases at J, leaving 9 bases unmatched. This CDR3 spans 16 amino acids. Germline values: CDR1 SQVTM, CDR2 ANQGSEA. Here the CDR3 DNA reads TGCAGCGTTGAAGATTCGGGAGGATTCTCTTACAATGAGCAGTTCTTC. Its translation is CSVEDSGGFSYNEQFF.

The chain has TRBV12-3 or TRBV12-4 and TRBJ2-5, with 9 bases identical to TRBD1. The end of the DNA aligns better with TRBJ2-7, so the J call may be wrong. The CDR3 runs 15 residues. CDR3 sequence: CASSLGGTGLREQYF. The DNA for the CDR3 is TGTGCCAGCAGTTTAGGGGGGACAGGGCTGCGCGAGCAGTACTTC.

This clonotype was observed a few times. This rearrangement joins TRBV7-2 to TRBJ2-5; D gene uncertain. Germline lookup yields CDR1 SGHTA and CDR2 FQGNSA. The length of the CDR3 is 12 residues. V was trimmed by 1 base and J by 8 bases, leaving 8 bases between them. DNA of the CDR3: TGTGCCAGCAGCTTAGAAAGGTCTACCCAGTACTTC. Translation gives CASSLERSTQYF.

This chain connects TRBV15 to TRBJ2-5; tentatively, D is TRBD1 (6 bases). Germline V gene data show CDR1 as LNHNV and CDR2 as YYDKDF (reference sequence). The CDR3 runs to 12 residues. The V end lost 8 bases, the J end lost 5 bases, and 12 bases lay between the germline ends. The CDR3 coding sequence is TGTGCCACCGGACAGAATGGGGAGACCCAGTACTTC. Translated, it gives CATGQNGETQYF.

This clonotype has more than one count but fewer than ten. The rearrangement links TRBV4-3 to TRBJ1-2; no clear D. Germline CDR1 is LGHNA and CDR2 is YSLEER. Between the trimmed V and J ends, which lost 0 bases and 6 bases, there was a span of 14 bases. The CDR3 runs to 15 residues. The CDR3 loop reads CASSQDLRGKDGYTF. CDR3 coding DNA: TGCGCCAGCAGCCAAGATCTGCGCGGAAAGGATGGCTACACCTTC.

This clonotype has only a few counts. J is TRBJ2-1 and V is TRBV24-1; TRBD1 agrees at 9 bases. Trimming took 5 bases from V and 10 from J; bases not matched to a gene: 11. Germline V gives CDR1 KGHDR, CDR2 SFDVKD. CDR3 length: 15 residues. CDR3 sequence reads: CATSARTGVLGEQFF. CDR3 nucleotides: TGTGCCACCAGTGCCCGGACAGGGGTTTTGGGGGAGCAGTTCTTC.

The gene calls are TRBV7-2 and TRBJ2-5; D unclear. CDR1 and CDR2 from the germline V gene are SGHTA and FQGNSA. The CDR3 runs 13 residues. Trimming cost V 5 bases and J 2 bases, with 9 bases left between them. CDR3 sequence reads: CASSHSEQETQYF. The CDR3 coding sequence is TGTGCCAGCAGCCATTCCGAGCAAGAGACCCAGTACTTC.

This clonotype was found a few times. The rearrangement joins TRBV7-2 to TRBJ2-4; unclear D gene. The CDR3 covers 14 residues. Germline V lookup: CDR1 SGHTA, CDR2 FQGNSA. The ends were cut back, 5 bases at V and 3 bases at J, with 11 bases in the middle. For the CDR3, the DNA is TGTGCCAGCAGCCCCAACATAGGCAAAAACATTCAGTACTTC. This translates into CASSPNIGKNIQYF.

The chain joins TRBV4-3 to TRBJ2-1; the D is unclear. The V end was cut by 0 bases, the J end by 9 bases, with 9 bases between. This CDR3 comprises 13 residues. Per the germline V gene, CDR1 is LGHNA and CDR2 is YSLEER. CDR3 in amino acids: CASSQEVRSEQFF. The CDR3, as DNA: TGCGCCAGCAGCCAAGAGGTACGCAGTGAGCAGTTCTTC.

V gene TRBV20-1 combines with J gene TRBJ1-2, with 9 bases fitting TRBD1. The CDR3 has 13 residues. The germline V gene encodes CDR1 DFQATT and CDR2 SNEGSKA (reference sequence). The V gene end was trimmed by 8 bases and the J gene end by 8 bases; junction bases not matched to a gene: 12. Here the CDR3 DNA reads TGCAGTTGCTACCTGGGACAGGGCGGAGGCTACACCTTC. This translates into CSCYLGQGGGYTF.